Included here is one T cell receptor beta chain sequence, with context. These data come from a study of T cell changes during pregnancy in multiple sclerosis. Between the trimmed V and J ends, which lost 6 bases and 1 base, there was a span of 6 bases. The CDR3 is 12 residues long. The germline V gene has CDR1 SNHLY and CDR2 FYNNEI. Clones were read by immunoSEQ multiplex PCR, and TCRdb kept only the in-frame ones, dropping some. This table holds tens of thousands of clones, around nine tenths found once. This receptor was obtained from a female donor with multiple sclerosis, enrolled in a pregnancy study. This specimen consisted of peripheral blood, obtained in the second trimester of pregnancy. This rearrangement joins TRBV2 to TRBJ1-2, with D unresolved. CDR3 coding DNA: TGTGCCAGCAGGTTCTTTAACTATGGCTACACCTTC. Encoded protein: CASRFFNYGYTF.